This TCR beta chain was identified during a study of CD8+CD57+ T cells in acquired aplastic anemia. The authors sequenced patients whose flow cytometry had shown CD8+CD57+ cell expansion. At the time of blood sampling, patients had not yet received any therapy. From germline, CDR1 is SGHVS and CDR2 FQNEAQ. The length of the CDR3 is 16 residues. J gave up 5 bases and V 5 bases, and 13 bases lay outside the gene matches. TCR beta VDJ and CDR3 were profiled, and genomic DNA was the template. TCRdb reprocessed the reads via MiXCR and lists one record per CDR3 protein. This table has about 150,000 distinct CDR3 sequences, roughly half appearing once.

This chain connects TRBV7-8 to TRBJ2-5; 8 bases map to TRBD2. This clonotype was sampled from a human donor with aplastic anemia. The sequenced material came from sorted CD4+, CD8+, or CD8+CD57+ T cells (not recorded which) from PBMCs. DNA of the CDR3: TGTGCCAGCAGCCGGTCCCGTAGCGGGATGTGGGAGACCCAGTACTTC. Protein product: CASSRSRSGMWETQYF.